A single sample gave rise to the 8 T cell receptor beta chains below, sequenced in a study of blood T cell repertoires in COVID-19. The table came from immunoSEQ multiplex PCR; TCRdb's copy has only in-frame clones and leaves some out. In the table there are roughly 130,000 clones, roughly 80% of which are singletons. Sequenced material: peripheral blood. These receptors were collected from a woman in her sixties or seventies with acute or convalescent COVID-19.

The chain couples TRBV9 to TRBJ1-1; D is possibly TRBD1 (5 bases). The CDR3 is 13 residues long. Germline lookup yields CDR1 SGDLS and CDR2 YYNGEE. Trimming stripped 0 bases from V and 6 bases from J, with 9 bases between. The CDR3 loop reads CASSVAGVPEAFF. CDR3 DNA sequence: TGTGCCAGCAGCGTAGCGGGGGTGCCTGAAGCTTTCTTT.

In this sample, this clone turned up once. The chain uses TRBV19 and TRBJ1-2; perhaps TRBD1 as D (6 bases). V lost 5 bases and J lost 8, with 21 bases in between. The CDR3 totals 15 residues. Germline loops: CDR1 LNHDA, CDR2 SQIVND (reference sequence). CDR3 DNA sequence: TGTGCCAGTAGTCTCGGACAGCCCGATCACAAGGGCTACACCTTC. The encoded protein is CASSLGQPDHKGYTF.

The rearrangement joins TRBV6-5 to TRBJ1-1, with 7 bases aligning to TRBD1. The V and J ends lost 4 bases and 1 base, in that order; junction bases with no gene match: 3. CDR3 length: 14 amino acids. Germline assignment: CDR1 MNHEY and CDR2 SVGAGI. CDR3 sequence reads: CASSSRQGNTEAFF. The CDR3 DNA follows: TGTGCCAGCAGTTCACGACAGGGGAACACTGAAGCTTTCTTT.

The chain joins TRBV7-9 to TRBJ2-7; TRBD2 aligns across 8 bases. The CDR3 consists of 15 residues. The trim removed 4 bases at V and 6 bases at J, leaving 11 bases unmatched. Germline V lookup: CDR1 SEHNR, CDR2 FQNEAQ (reference sequence). In DNA, the CDR3 is TGTGCCAGCAGCTCCCCGGGACTAGACGTGCGCGAGCAGTACTTC. Amino acid sequence: CASSSPGLDVREQYF.

This clone was recorded a few times. Other nucleotide sequences from this sample produce the same CDR3. The genes are TRBV9 and TRBJ2-5; 7 positions match TRBD2. CDR3 length: 14 residues. Per the germline V gene, CDR1 is SGDLS and CDR2 is YYNGEE. With 0 bases clipped from V and 1 base from J, the junction kept 0 bases outside the gene matches. The CDR3 sequence is CASSVAGGQETQYF. In DNA form, the CDR3 reads TGTGCCAGCAGCGTAGCGGGGGGCCAAGAGACCCAGTACTTC.

The chain employs TRBV10-3 and TRBJ1-5; 8 bases fit TRBD1. The CDR3 extends over 18 amino acids. CDR1 is ENHRY and CDR2 is SYGVKD in the germline V gene. The V gene end was trimmed by 3 bases and the J gene end by 3 bases; junction bases not matched to a gene: 13. The chain's CDR3 is CAISEVGGTGPHNQPQHF. The CDR3 nucleotides are TGTGCCATCAGTGAAGTGGGGGGGACAGGCCCACACAATCAGCCCCAGCATTTT.

J is TRBJ1-1 and V is TRBV18; 9 bases map to TRBD1. Germline-derived CDR1 and CDR2 are KGHSH and LQKENI. This CDR3 spans 17 amino acids. V was pared by 11 bases and J by 4 bases, with 20 bases of the junction left unmatched. For the CDR3, the DNA is TGTGCCCAGATCACCCAACAGGGGGCACCTTGCGGCACTGAAGCTTTCTTT. Protein product: CAQITQQGAPCGTEAFF.

This rearrangement joins TRBV7-2 to TRBJ1-2; the match to TRBD1 covers 8 bases. V shed 2 bases, J shed 4 bases, and the junction held 9 bases outside the gene matches. CDR3 length equals 16 residues. Germline values: CDR1 SGHTA, CDR2 FQGNSA. In DNA form, the CDR3 reads TGTGCCAGCAGCTTAAGCGGACAGGGCCTTGGCTATGGCTACACCTTC. This codes for CASSLSGQGLGYGYTF.